The present entry profiles one T cell receptor beta chain with its context. Its cognate antigen is unknown. The source of the sample is a study of blood T cells in healthy people across ages. Study-level results: Naive T cell percentage showed a strong correlation with the diversity of TCR beta. Donor CMV status was unknown, possibly confounding expanded clonotype changes.

The authors ran a second PCR of about 6 to 12 cycles using a sample-barcoded 5' primer and a J-beta primer mix. TCRdb re-derived calls from the 5' RACE reads in MiXCR, one entry per CDR3 protein. The sample contains roughly 790,000 distinct CDR3 sequences, about 40% of which appear only once. V lost 4 bases to trimming and J lost 5 bases, with 12 bases between them. Germline loops: CDR1 SGHAT, CDR2 FQNNGV. The length of the CDR3 is 14 residues. Sequenced sample: blood. V gene TRBV11-2 combines with J gene TRBJ2-1; TRBD2 might be the D (5 bases). This sequence originates from a woman aged 55-70 years in good health. The CDR3 sequence is CASSSLDGDNEQFF. CDR3 coding DNA: TGTGCCAGCAGCTCCCTAGACGGGGACAATGAGCAGTTCTTC. The whole variable domain, remainder taken from reference TRBV11-2 and TRBJ2-1, is EAGVAQSPRYKIIEKRQSVAFWCNPISGHATLYWYQQILGQGPKLLIQFQNNGVVDDSQLPKDRFSAERLKGVDSTLKIQPAKLEDSAVYLCASSSLDGDNEQFFGPGTRLTVL.